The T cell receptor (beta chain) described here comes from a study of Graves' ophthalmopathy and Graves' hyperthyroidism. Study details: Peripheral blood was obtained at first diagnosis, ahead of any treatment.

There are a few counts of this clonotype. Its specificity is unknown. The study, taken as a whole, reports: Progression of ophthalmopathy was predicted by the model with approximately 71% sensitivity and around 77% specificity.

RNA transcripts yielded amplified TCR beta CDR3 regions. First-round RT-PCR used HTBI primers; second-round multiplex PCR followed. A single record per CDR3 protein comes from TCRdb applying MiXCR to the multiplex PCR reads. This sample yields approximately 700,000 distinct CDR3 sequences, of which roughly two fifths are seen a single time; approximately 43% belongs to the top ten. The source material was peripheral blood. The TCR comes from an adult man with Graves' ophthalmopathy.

In nucleotides, the CDR3 is TGTGCCAGCGCCGGGACTAGCGACTACGAGCAGTACTTC. Its protein is CASAGTSDYEQYF. The J gene is TRBJ2-7, the V gene TRBV9; the match to TRBD2 covers 10 bases. Germline V gene sequence: CDR1 SGDLS, CDR2 YYNGEE. V lost 7 bases and J lost 3; bases outside the gene matches: 4. CDR3 length: 13 amino acids. The full variable domain, its missing parts supplied by reference TRBV9 and TRBJ2-7, is DSGVTQTPKHLITATGQRVTLRCSPRSGDLSVYWYQQSLDQGLQFLIQYYNGEERAKGNILERFSAQQFPDLHSELNLSSLELGDSALYFCASAGTSDYEQYFGPGTRLTVT.